A selection of T cell receptor beta chains follows, all from one sample in a study of a mutant IDH1 vaccine in newly diagnosed glioma. These receptors have no known antigen. TCRdb's table, derived via immunoSEQ multiplex PCR, lists solely in-frame clones and lacks some. The table lists roughly 43,000 clones, around 76% of them singletons, with less than 6.5% in the top ten. The source was PBMCs, collected from a glioma patient whose treatment included an IDH1 peptide vaccine. Receptor source: a man aged 45-65 years with glioma. Each CDR3 is given with its conserved first and last residue. The order of the fields is D gene, clone size, J gene, V gene, CDR3 DNA, CDR3 protein. D genes are given only for firm matches. Clone size, where shown, is once, few, many, or a class for clones that have expanded.

>TRBD1|once|TRBJ1-1|TRBV5-1
TGCGCCAGCAGCCCGGGACAGGGTCGCCGTCCACCGTGGTCCGACACTGAAGCTTTCTTT
CASSPGQGRRPPWSDTEAFF
>-|-|TRBJ2-2|TRBV5-4
TGTGCCAGCAGCTTGGATGGGGTTCGCACCGGGGAGCTGTTTTTT
CASSLDGVRTGELFF
>-|-|TRBJ2-2|TRBV27
TGTGCCAGCAGGTCCTTGGACAGCTACACCGGGGAGCTGTTTTTT
CASRSLDSYTGELFF
>TRBD1|-|TRBJ2-7|TRBV5-1
TGCGCCAGCAGCTTGGTAGGACAGGATATCTCCTACGAGCAGTACTTC
CASSLVGQDISYEQYF
>-|-|TRBJ1-3|TRBV2
TGTGCCAGCCAAGACTCTGGAAACACCATATATTTT
CASQDSGNTIYF
>TRBD1|-|TRBJ2-1|TRBV4-2
TGTGCCAGCAGTTACACCGGGACAGGGTACTACAATGAGCAGTTCTTC
CASSYTGTGYYNEQFF
>-|-|TRBJ1-4|TRBV2
TGTGCCAGCAGTGTAGGGACCGCGGGGGAAAAACTGTTTTTT
CASSVGTAGEKLFF
>TRBD1|-|TRBJ2-2|TRBV6-1
TGTGCCAGCAGTGGGACAGGGGGAACCCGAAACACCGGGGAGCTGTTTTTT
CASSGTGGTRNTGELFF
>-|few|TRBJ2-6|TRBV6-5
TGTGCCAGCAGTCTCGACAGCTCTGGGGCCAACGTCCTGACTTTC
CASSLDSSGANVLTF
>TRBD1|-|TRBJ1-5|TRBV30
TGTGCCTGGAGTGCCAGGGGGGATCTCAATCAGCCCCAGCATTTT
CAWSARGDLNQPQHF
>-|-|TRBJ2-7|TRBV29-1
TGCAGCGTTGCGGTGGAGCACACATTTTCCTACGAGCAGTACTTC
CSVAVEHTFSYEQYF
>TRBD1|-|TRBJ1-5|TRBV10-3
TGTGCCGCCTCACAGGGGAGCGGTGGCAATCAGCCCCAGCATTTT
CAASQGSGGNQPQHF
>-|-|TRBJ2-7|TRBV5-1
TGCGCCAGCAGCCTTGGAGGGCAGGGTTCCTACGAGCAGTACTTC
CASSLGGQGSYEQYF
>-|-|TRBJ2-5|TRBV4-1
TGCGCCAGCAGCCAAGAGTATACGTCAATACAAGAGACCCAGTACTTC
CASSQEYTSIQETQYF
>-|-|TRBJ2-1|TRBV20-1
TGCAGTGGGCGGGGGCTCGCTGAGCAGTTCTTC
CSGRGLAEQFF
>TRBD2|-|TRBJ2-1|TRBV5-4
TGTGCCAGCAGCTCCGAGGCGCCGCTAGCGGATGACAATGAGCAGTTCTTC
CASSSEAPLADDNEQFF
>-|-|TRBJ2-7|TRBV6-6
TGTGCCAGCAGTTACTCGATAGGAGGGAAGAGGTACGAGCAGTACTTC
CASSYSIGGKRYEQYF
>-|-|TRBJ2-2|TRBV7-6
TGTGCCAGCAGCTTAGCGCGGACCGGCGGGGAGCTGTTTTTT
CASSLARTGGELFF
>-|-|TRBJ2-1|TRBV29-1
TGCAGCGTTGAGATGGGGGGCAGCAGTCAGTTCTTC
CSVEMGGSSQFF
>-|-|TRBJ1-5|TRBV2
TGTGCCAGCAGCACGGACGGTGATCAGCCCCAGCATTTT
CASSTDGDQPQHF
>-|-|TRBJ1-1|TRBV30
TGTGCCTGGAAACTCCAGGGGATAATGGCTGAAGCTTTCTTT
CAWKLQGIMAEAFF
>TRBD1|-|TRBJ2-5|TRBV14
TGTGCCAGCAGCCAGTCACAGGGGGCTGGAGGAGAGACCCAGTACTTC
CASSQSQGAGGETQYF
>TRBD1|once|TRBJ2-1|TRBV7-2
TGTGCCAGCAGACGGGACAGGGCGACTAGGGATGAGCAGTTCTTC
CASRRDRATRDEQFF
>-|-|TRBJ1-2|TRBV5-4
TGTGCCACCAGGACCCACGACCTCTATGGCTACACCTTC
CATRTHDLYGYTF
>-|-|TRBJ2-1|TRBV5-1
TGCGCCAGCAGCTTGTCAGCAACCAATGAGCAGTTCTTC
CASSLSATNEQFF
>-|-|TRBJ1-2|TRBV6-5
TGTGCCAGCGGAAAGACAGCAGCCGATGGCTACACCTTC
CASGKTAADGYTF
>-|few|TRBJ2-2|TRBV29-1
TGCAGCGTTGAGGGTCCGAACACCGGGGAGCTGTTTTTT
CSVEGPNTGELFF
>-|-|TRBJ1-1|TRBV5-1
TGCGCCAGCAGCCTCGTAGGGCCCCCTGAGACTGAAGCTTTCTTT
CASSLVGPPETEAFF
>-|-|TRBJ2-2|TRBV29-1
TGCAGCGTTTCGACGTGGACCGGGGAGCTGTTTTTT
CSVSTWTGELFF
>-|-|TRBJ1-5|TRBV19
TGTGCCAGTAGTATAGACAGGGTCCTAAATCAGCCCCAGCATTTT
CASSIDRVLNQPQHF
>-|-|TRBJ2-2|TRBV7-9
TGTGCCAGCAGCTTACAGGGGACGCCAAACACCGGGGAGCTGTTTTTT
CASSLQGTPNTGELFF
>TRBD1|-|TRBJ1-2|TRBV5-1
TGCGCCAGCAGCCCGGACAGGGGATACTATGGCTACACCTTC
CASSPDRGYYGYTF
>-|-|TRBJ1-2|TRBV28
TGTGCCAGCAGTTTAGCCCGCGGGTTTAACTATGGCTACACCTTC
CASSLARGFNYGYTF
>-|-|TRBJ2-1|TRBV13
TGTGCCAGCAGTGATACCGGGTCCCTCTCCTACAATGAGCAGTTCTTC
CASSDTGSLSYNEQFF
>-|-|TRBJ2-1|TRBV4-3
TGCGCCAGCAGCCCACGAGAGGGGTCCCCGTTCTTC
CASSPREGSPFF
>-|once|TRBJ1-1|TRBV30
TGTGCCTGGAGTAGTAGACTGGCAGGAGCTTTCTTT
CAWSSRLAGAFF
>-|-|TRBJ1-6|TRBV10-1
TGCGCCAGCAGTGAGCGAACGGGGACCCGAGGGTATAATTCACCCCTCCACTTT
CASSERTGTRGYNSPLHF
>TRBD2|-|TRBJ2-7|TRBV7-8
TGTGCCAGCAGCCAGAGGGGCGGGGGTTCCTACGAGCAGTACTTC
CASSQRGGGSYEQYF
>-|-|TRBJ1-3|TRBV10-3
TGTGCCATCATGCAGGGTTTGAGCTCTGGAAACACCATATATTTT
CAIMQGLSSGNTIYF
>TRBD2|-|TRBJ2-1|TRBV7-7
TGTGCTAGCAGCTTAACGCGGGGGGATGAGCAGTTCTTC
CASSLTRGDEQFF
>-|-|TRBJ1-5|TRBV19
TGTGCCAGTAGCAGGGACCCGAGATATCAGCCCCAGCATTTT
CASSRDPRYQPQHF
>TRBD1|-|TRBJ1-2|TRBV29-1
TGCAGCGTTGGGCCGCAGGGGGCTGGGTATGGCTACACCTTC
CSVGPQGAGYGYTF
>TRBD1|-|TRBJ2-7|TRBV6-5
TGTGCCAGCAGTTACTCGAGGAGACAGGGGCTGATCGAGCAGTACTTC
CASSYSRRQGLIEQYF
>-|-|TRBJ2-5|TRBV5-1
TGCGCCAGCAGCTTGTCTGGGGAAGAGACCCAGTACTTC
CASSLSGEETQYF
>TRBD2|-|TRBJ2-7|TRBV6-1
TGTGCCAGCAGGGTTAGCGGGGGCCTCTCCTACGAGCAGTACTTC
CASRVSGGLSYEQYF
>-|-|TRBJ2-5|TRBV9
TGTGCCAGCAGCGTAGAGGGAGAGACCCAGTACTTC
CASSVEGETQYF
>TRBD2|-|TRBJ2-7|TRBV5-4
TGTGCCAGCAGCTTTCGGACTAGTTCCCCCTACGAGCAGTACTTC
CASSFRTSSPYEQYF
>-|-|TRBJ1-5|TRBV19
TGTGCCAGTAGTCCCTTGAATCAGCCCCAGCATTTT
CASSPLNQPQHF
>-|-|TRBJ2-3|TRBV30
TGTGCCTGGAGTACGGGCAGTCCTAGCACAGATACGCAGTATTTT
CAWSTGSPSTDTQYF
>-|-|TRBJ2-7|TRBV7-8
TGTGCCAGCAGCTTAGGTACTAACAGGGAACACGAGCAGTACTTC
CASSLGTNREHEQYF
>-|once|TRBJ2-7|TRBV9
TGTGCCAGCAGCGTAGCTGCGGGGGCAAACGAGCAGTACTTC
CASSVAAGANEQYF